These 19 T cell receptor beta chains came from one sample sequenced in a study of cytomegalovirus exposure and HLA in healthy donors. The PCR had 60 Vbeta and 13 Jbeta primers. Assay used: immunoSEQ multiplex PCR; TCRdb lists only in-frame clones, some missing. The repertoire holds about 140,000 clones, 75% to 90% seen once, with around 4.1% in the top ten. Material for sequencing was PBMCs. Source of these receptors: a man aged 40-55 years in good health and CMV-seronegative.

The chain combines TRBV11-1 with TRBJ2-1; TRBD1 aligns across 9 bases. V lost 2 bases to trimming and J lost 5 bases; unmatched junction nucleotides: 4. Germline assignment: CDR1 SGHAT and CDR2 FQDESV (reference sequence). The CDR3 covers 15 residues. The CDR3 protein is CASSLTGGADNEQFF. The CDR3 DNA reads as TGTGCCAGCAGCTTAACAGGGGGCGCCGACAATGAGCAGTTCTTC.

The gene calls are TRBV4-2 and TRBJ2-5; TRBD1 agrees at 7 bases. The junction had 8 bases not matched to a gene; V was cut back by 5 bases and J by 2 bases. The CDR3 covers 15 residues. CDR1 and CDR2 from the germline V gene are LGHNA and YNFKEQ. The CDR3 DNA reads TGTGCCAGCAGCTCCCGGGGACAGACACAAGAGACCCAGTACTTC. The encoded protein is CASSSRGQTQETQYF.

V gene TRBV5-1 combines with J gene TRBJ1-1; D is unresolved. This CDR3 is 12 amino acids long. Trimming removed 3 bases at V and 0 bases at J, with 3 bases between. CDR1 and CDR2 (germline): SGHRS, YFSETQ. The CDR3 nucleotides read TGCGCCAGCAGCTCTGTGAACACTGAAGCTTTCTTT. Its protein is CASSSVNTEAFF.

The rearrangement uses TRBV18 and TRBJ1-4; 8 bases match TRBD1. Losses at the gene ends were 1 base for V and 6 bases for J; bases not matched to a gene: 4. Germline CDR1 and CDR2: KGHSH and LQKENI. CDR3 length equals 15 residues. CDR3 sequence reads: CASSPLQGAYEKLFF. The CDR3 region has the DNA TGTGCCAGCTCACCACTCCAGGGGGCGTATGAAAAACTGTTTTTT.

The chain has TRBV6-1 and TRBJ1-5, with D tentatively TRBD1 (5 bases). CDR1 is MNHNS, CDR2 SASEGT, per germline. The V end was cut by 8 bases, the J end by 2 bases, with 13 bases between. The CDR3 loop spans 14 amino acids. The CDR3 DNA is TGTGCCAGCGCCCAGGGAGGGGGCAATCAGCCCCAGCATTTT. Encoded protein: CASAQGGGNQPQHF.

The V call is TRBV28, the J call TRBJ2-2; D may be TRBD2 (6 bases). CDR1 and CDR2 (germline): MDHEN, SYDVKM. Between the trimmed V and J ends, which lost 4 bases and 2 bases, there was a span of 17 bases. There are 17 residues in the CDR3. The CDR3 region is CASSSLGIAANTGELFF. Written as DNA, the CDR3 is TGTGCCAGCAGTTCCCTCGGGATAGCGGCTAACACCGGGGAGCTGTTTTTT.

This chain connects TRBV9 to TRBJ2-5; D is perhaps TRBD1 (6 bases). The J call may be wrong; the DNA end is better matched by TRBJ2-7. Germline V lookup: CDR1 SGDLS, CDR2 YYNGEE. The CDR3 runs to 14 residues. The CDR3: CASDPGDTSYEQYF. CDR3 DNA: TGTGCCAGCGATCCAGGGGACACTTCCTACGAGCAGTACTTC.

In DNA form, the CDR3 reads TGCAGCGGTGGGCAGGGAAGCTACGAGCAGTACTTC. It is translated as CSGGQGSYEQYF. The genes are TRBV29-1 and TRBJ2-7; weak D call: TRBD1 (5 bases). Germline loops: CDR1 SQVTM, CDR2 ANQGSEA. The CDR3 has 12 residues. Trimming took off 7 bases at V and 3 bases at J, with 13 bases between the two ends.

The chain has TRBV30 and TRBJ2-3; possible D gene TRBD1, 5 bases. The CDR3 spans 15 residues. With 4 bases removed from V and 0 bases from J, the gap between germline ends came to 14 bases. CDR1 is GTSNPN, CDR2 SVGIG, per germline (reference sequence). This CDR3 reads CAWTWGLASTDTQYF. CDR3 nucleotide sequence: TGTGCCTGGACATGGGGCCTTGCTAGCACAGATACGCAGTATTTT.

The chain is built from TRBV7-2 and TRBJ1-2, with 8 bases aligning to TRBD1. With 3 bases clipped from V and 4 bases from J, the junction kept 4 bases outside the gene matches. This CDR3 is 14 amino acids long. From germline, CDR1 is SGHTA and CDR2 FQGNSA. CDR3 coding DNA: TGTGCCAGCAGCTTGCCGGACAGGGCCTATGGCTACACCTTC. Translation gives CASSLPDRAYGYTF. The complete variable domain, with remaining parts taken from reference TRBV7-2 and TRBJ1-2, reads GAGVSQSPSNKVTEKGKDVELRCDPISGHTALYWYRQSLGQGLEFLIYFQGNSAPDKSGLPSDRFSAERTGGSVSTLTIQRTQQEDSAVYLCASSLPDRAYGYTFGSGTRLTVV.

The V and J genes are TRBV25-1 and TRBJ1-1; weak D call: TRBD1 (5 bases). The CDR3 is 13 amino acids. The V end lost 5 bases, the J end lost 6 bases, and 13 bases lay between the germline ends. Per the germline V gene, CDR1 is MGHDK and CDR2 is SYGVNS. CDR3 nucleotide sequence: TGTGCCAGCAGTTTCGGGGGGAAGGCTGAAGCTTTCTTT. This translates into CASSFGGKAEAFF.

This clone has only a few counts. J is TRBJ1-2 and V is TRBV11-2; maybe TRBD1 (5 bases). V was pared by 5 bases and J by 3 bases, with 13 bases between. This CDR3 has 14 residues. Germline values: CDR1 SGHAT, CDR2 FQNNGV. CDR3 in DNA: TGTGCCAGCAGCATGGGGGGGTCCCACTATGGCTACACCTTC. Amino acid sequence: CASSMGGSHYGYTF. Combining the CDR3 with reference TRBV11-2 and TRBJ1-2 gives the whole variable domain EAGVAQSPRYKIIEKRQSVAFWCNPISGHATLYWYQQILGQGPKLLIQFQNNGVVDDSQLPKDRFSAERLKGVDSTLKIQPAKLEDSAVYLCASSMGGSHYGYTFGSGTRLTVV.

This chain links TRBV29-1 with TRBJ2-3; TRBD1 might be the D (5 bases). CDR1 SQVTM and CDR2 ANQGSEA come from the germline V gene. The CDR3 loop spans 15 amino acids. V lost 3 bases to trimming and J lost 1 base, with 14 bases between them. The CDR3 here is CSVEDIRAGTDTQYF. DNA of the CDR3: TGCAGCGTTGAGGACATAAGAGCAGGCACAGATACGCAGTATTTT.

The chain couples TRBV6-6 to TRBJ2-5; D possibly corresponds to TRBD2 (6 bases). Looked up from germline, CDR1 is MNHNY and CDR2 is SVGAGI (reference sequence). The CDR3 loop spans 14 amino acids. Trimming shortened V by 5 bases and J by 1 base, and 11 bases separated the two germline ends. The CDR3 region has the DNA TGTGCCAGCAGTGCGGGGTTAGCCCAAGAGACCCAGTACTTC. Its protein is CASSAGLAQETQYF.

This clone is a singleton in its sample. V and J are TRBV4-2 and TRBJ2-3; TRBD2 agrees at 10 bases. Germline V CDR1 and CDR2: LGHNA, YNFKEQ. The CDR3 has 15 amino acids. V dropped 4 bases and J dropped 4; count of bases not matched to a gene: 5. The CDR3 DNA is TGTGCCAGCAGCCCGCAGCGGGGGGGAGCAGATACGCAGTATTTT. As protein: CASSPQRGGADTQYF.

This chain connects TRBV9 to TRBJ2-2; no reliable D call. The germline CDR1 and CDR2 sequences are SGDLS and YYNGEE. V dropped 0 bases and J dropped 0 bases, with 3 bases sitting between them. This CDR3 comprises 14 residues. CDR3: CASSVGPNTGELFF. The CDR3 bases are TGTGCCAGCAGCGTAGGGCCGAACACCGGGGAGCTGTTTTTT.

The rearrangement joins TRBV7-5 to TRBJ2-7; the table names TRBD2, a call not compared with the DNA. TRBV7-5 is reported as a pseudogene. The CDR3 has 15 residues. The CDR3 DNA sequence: TGTGCCAGAAGCTTAGAGGGCGGGTTCTCCTACGAGCAGTACTTC. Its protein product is CARSLEGGFSYEQYF.

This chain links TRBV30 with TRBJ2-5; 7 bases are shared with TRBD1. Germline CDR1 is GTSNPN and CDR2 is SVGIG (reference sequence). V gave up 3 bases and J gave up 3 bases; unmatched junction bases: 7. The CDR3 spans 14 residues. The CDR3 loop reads CAWSQPGTEETQYF. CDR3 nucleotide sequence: TGTGCCTGGAGCCAACCCGGGACAGAAGAGACCCAGTACTTC.

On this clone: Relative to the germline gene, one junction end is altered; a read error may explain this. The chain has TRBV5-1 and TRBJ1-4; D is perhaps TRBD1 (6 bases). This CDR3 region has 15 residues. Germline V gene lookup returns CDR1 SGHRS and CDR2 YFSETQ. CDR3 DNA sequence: TGCGCCGGCAGCTCAGACCAGGGGAGCGGTGAAAAACTGTTTTTT. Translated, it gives CAGSSDQGSGEKLFF.